This TCR beta chain was identified in a study of shared clonotypes between healthy human individuals. Study-wide results and limits: Generation of non-shared clonotypes was less probable than generation of clonotypes shared by all four donors. Rarefaction demonstrated incomplete sorted-subset sequencing despite large depth.

This clone was seen only once. Its target is not known. V gave up 2 bases and J gave up 1 base, with 11 bases separating them. Looked up from germline, CDR1 is SGHTA and CDR2 is FQGNSA. The CDR3 has 15 amino acids. Naive-designated CD8 cells lacked CD45RO, were positively enriched for CCR7, and omitted terminally differentiated effector memory CD45RA+ cells. Only in-frame clones appear in the TCRdb table, and some are missing; sequencing was by immunoSEQ multiplex PCR. The table lists some 2,000,000 clones, about 95% of them singletons, with more than 0.95% in the top ten. The receptor's source is a man aged 18 to 30 in good health. Sequencing input: naive CD8+ T cells sorted from blood. The chain uses TRBV7-2 and TRBJ1-1; D gene unclear. CDR3: CASSLSGWANTEAFF. The CDR3 DNA follows: TGTGCCAGCAGCTTATCTGGCTGGGCGAACACTGAAGCTTTCTTT.